The clone carrying this TCR beta chain was seen only a few times. The sample originates from a study of response to subunit inactivated influenza vaccine. V was clipped by 3 bases and J by 3 bases; unmatched bases: 9. This CDR3 spans 16 amino acids. CDR1 is MDHEN, CDR2 SYDVKM, per germline. TCRdb re-analysed the RT-PCR reads in MiXCR, keeping a single row per CDR3 protein. The sample consists of about 180,000 distinct CDR3 sequences, approximately 8.7% of them appearing once. The chain employs TRBV28 and TRBJ2-7; 9 positions agree with TRBD1. The sample in question was non-naive T cells sorted from PBMCs, obtained on the day of vaccination. The source of this sequence is a man aged 50 or older who received an inactivated influenza vaccine. The CDR3 DNA is TGTGCCAGCAGTTTTCATCCCCGACAGGGGGGCTACGAGCAGTACTTC. Translated, it gives CASSFHPRQGGYEQYF. Complete variable domain (other parts from reference TRBV28 and TRBJ2-7): DVKVTQSSRYLVKRTGEKVFLECVQDMDHENMFWYRQDPGLGLRLIYFSYDVKMKEKGDIPEGYSVSREKKERFSLILESASTNQTSMYLCASSFHPRQGGYEQYFGPGTRLTVT.